This section outlines one TCR beta chain sequence together with its context. This CDR3 has 14 residues. V gave up 8 bases and J gave up 1 base; unmatched junction bases: 4. Germline assignment: CDR1 SNHLY and CDR2 FYNNEI. The data derive from a study of T cells after somatic rescue of genetic block. Using immunoSEQ multiplex PCR, the repertoire was profiled, and TCRdb retains in-frame clones only, with some absent. The sample records about 68,000 clones, 85% to 95% being singletons. The receptor's source is a man in his forties or fifties. The rearrangement joins TRBV2 to TRBJ2-7; 11 nucleotides align to TRBD1. The sequenced sample consisted of peripheral blood mononuclear cells (PBMCs). CDR3 in DNA: TGTGCCAGCCAGGGACAGGGGGTTTCCTACGAGCAGTACTTC. Its translation: CASQGQGVSYEQYF.